These 25 T cell receptor beta chains share one sample of origin, sequenced in a study of blood T cells in healthy people across ages. Combining a sample-barcoded 5' primer with a J-beta primer mix, a second PCR ran for roughly 7 to 12 cycles. TCRdb reprocessed the 5' RACE reads with MiXCR, giving one entry per CDR3 protein. The profile shows roughly 800,000 distinct CDR3 sequences, about 53% of them singletons. Material for sequencing was blood. All receptors derive from a man aged 80 or over in good health.

This sequence joins TRBV6-5 and TRBJ2-3; no definite D call. Germline V gene data show CDR1 as MNHEY and CDR2 as SVGAGI. The length of the CDR3 is 14 residues. The germline V and J ends were trimmed by 6 bases and 2 bases, with 12 bases remaining between them. The CDR3 protein is CASSRMATTDTQYF. CDR3 sequence (DNA): TGTGCCAGCAGCCGAATGGCGACCACAGATACGCAGTATTTT.

The chain uses TRBV2 and TRBJ2-5; tentatively, D is TRBD2 (5 bases). Germline assignment: CDR1 SNHLY and CDR2 FYNNEI. The V gene lost 8 bases and the J gene lost 1 base, with 17 bases spanning the gap. The CDR3 length is 15 residues. The CDR3 sequence is CASYTPGSPQETQYF. CDR3 in DNA: TGTGCCAGCTATACTCCGGGATCCCCCCAAGAGACCCAGTACTTC.

V usage is TRBV7-6 and J usage is TRBJ2-5; no definite D call. The V and J ends lost 1 base and 5 bases respectively, with 14 bases between them. Germline values: CDR1 SGHVS, CDR2 FNYEAQ. This CDR3 is built from 15 residues. DNA for the CDR3: TGTGCCAGCAGCTTAGTTGCAGGCTCTTGGGAGACCCAGTACTTC. This gives the protein CASSLVAGSWETQYF.

This chain joins TRBV20-1 and TRBJ2-4; D is uncertain. Between the trimmed V and J ends, which lost 3 bases and 5 bases, there was a span of 5 bases. Germline V CDR1 and CDR2: DFQATT, SNEGSKA (reference sequence). The CDR3 is made up of 11 amino acids. CDR3 DNA: TGCAGTGCTAGTGGGGAAAACATTCAGTACTTC. Its translation is CSASGENIQYF.

This chain links TRBV5-1 with TRBJ2-1, with 8 nucleotides matching TRBD2. The V and J ends lost 1 base and 8 bases, in that order; junction bases with no gene match: 5. This CDR3 is built from 14 residues. Germline loops: CDR1 SGHRS, CDR2 YFSETQ. The CDR3 protein is CASSLSSGGHEQFF. The DNA for the CDR3 is TGCGCCAGCAGCTTGTCCTCGGGGGGGCATGAGCAGTTCTTC.

This chain links TRBV4-2 with TRBJ1-6; 7 positions match TRBD1. CDR1 is LGHNA, CDR2 YNFKEQ, per germline. This CDR3 is built from 16 residues. The V segment lost 1 base and the J segment 4 bases; nucleotides outside the gene matches: 4. The CDR3 protein is CASSQGTTGYNSPLHF. CDR3 sequence (DNA): TGTGCCAGCAGCCAAGGAACGACAGGGTATAATTCACCCCTCCACTTT.

The V call is TRBV5-1, the J call TRBJ2-6; either TRBD1 or TRBD2 may supply D (5 bases each). Germline V CDR1 and CDR2: SGHRS, YFSETQ. Trimming took off 4 bases at V and 2 bases at J, with 16 bases between the two ends. This CDR3 has 17 amino acids. This CDR3 reads CASSPGIGETGANVLTF. CDR3 nucleotide sequence: TGCGCCAGCAGCCCGGGGATAGGGGAAACTGGGGCCAACGTCCTGACTTTC.

This clonotype was seen only a few times. The V gene is TRBV7-2, the J gene TRBJ2-7; TRBD1 agrees at 7 bases. Losses at the gene ends were 7 bases for V and 4 bases for J; bases not matched to a gene: 7. This CDR3 region has 13 residues. The germline V gene encodes CDR1 SGHTA and CDR2 FQGNSA. CDR3 coding DNA: TGTGCCAGCAAACCCGGGACAGAGTACGAGCAGTACTTC. Translation: CASKPGTEYEQYF.

The V gene is TRBV27, the J gene TRBJ2-3, with 9 bases fitting TRBD2. J was trimmed by 4 bases and V by 6 bases; bases with no gene match: 8. Germline-derived CDR1 and CDR2 are MNHEY and SMNVEV (reference sequence). The CDR3 totals 15 residues. The chain's CDR3 is CASRQGLALADTQYF. The DNA for the CDR3 is TGTGCCAGCAGGCAGGGACTAGCCCTCGCAGATACGCAGTATTTT.

The chain carries TRBV27 and TRBJ2-5; possibly TRBD1 or TRBD2 for D (6 bases each). Germline V lookup: CDR1 MNHEY, CDR2 SMNVEV (reference sequence). Trimming took 6 bases from V and 5 from J, leaving 13 bases between them. CDR3 size: 13 residues. This CDR3 is CASREWGAETQYF. CDR3 bases: TGTGCCAGCAGGGAGTGGGGGGCTGAGACCCAGTACTTC.

The V call is TRBV29-1, the J call TRBJ2-2; perhaps D is TRBD1 or TRBD2 (6 bases each). The germline V and J ends were trimmed by 3 bases and 1 base, with 9 bases remaining between them. CDR1 is SQVTM, CDR2 ANQGSEA, per germline. CDR3 length: 14 amino acids. The CDR3 spells CSVEGGQNTGELFF. Written as DNA, the CDR3 is TGCAGCGTTGAGGGGGGACAGAACACCGGGGAGCTGTTTTTT.

The chain uses TRBV20-1 and TRBJ2-6, with 8 bases matching TRBD1. Looked up from germline, CDR1 is DFQATT and CDR2 is SNEGSKA (reference sequence). J lost 4 bases, V lost 4 bases, and 6 bases had no gene match. The CDR3 is made up of 15 amino acids. CDR3 residues: CSANDRGTGANVLTF. The DNA of the CDR3 is TGCAGTGCTAATGACAGGGGTACCGGGGCCAACGTCCTGACTTTC.

This clonotype was detected only a few times. The rearrangement uses TRBV7-9 and TRBJ2-3; the D is unclear. The CDR3 has 12 amino acids. Germline V gene data show CDR1 as SEHNR and CDR2 as FQNEAQ (reference sequence). Trimming left V 5 bases short and J 14 bases short, with 17 bases between. CDR3 nucleotide sequence: TGTGCCAGCAGCCCGGGCCTTAGATACGCGTATTTT. Translation gives CASSPGLRYAYF.

The chain combines TRBV7-9 with TRBJ2-1; no definite D call. Between the trimmed V and J ends, which lost 0 bases and 6 bases, there was a span of 12 bases. This CDR3 is 15 amino acids long. Per the germline V gene, CDR1 is SEHNR and CDR2 is FQNEAQ (reference sequence). The CDR3: CASSLAGTLGNEQFF. The DNA of the CDR3 is TGTGCCAGCAGCTTAGCGGGAACCCTAGGCAATGAGCAGTTCTTC.

At least ten counts were recorded for this clonotype. This chain joins TRBV27 and TRBJ1-1, with 7 bases identical to TRBD1. The CDR3 loop spans 13 amino acids. J lost 7 bases, V lost 5 bases, and 7 bases had no gene match. The germline V gene encodes CDR1 MNHEY and CDR2 SMNVEV (reference sequence). The CDR3: CASSVTGSDEAFF. The CDR3, as DNA: TGTGCCAGCAGTGTGACAGGGTCTGATGAAGCTTTCTTT.

The gene calls are TRBV29-1 and TRBJ2-7; D perhaps matches TRBD1 (5 bases). Germline V gene sequence: CDR1 SQVTM, CDR2 ANQGSEA. V was trimmed by 4 bases and J by 6 bases, leaving 19 bases between them. The CDR3 spans 14 residues. The CDR3, as DNA: TGCAGCGTTGCCCTAATTCGAATCCAGGGCGAGCAGTACTTC. The encoded protein is CSVALIRIQGEQYF.

The J gene is TRBJ2-5, the V gene TRBV24-1, with 10 bases lining up with TRBD2. V lost 2 bases and J lost 11; bases outside the gene matches: 13. Germline CDR1 reads KGHDR; CDR2 reads SFDVKD. The CDR3 has 16 residues. In nucleotides, the CDR3 is TGTGCCACCAGTGATTGGGGGGCTAGCGGGGGAAATGAACAGTACTTC. Residues: CATSDWGASGGNEQYF.

This clonotype was seen a few times. The gene calls are TRBV25-1 and TRBJ2-5; D is unclear. The J call may be mistaken, given a closer DNA end match to TRBJ2-7. The CDR3 spans 11 residues. Germline values: CDR1 MGHDK, CDR2 SYGVNS. CDR3 protein: CASSKTHEQYF. The CDR3 DNA reads as TGTGCCAGCAGTAAGACCCACGAGCAGTACTTC.

In this sample, this clonotype turned up a few times. This chain joins TRBV15 and TRBJ2-3; D is tentatively TRBD1 or TRBD2 (5 bases each). V was cut by 3 bases and J by 6 bases, with 13 bases left in between. From germline, CDR1 is LNHNV and CDR2 YYDKDF (reference sequence). The CDR3 totals 14 residues. The CDR3 DNA reads as TGTGCCACCAGCAGTGGGACCGGGCCCGATACGCAGTATTTT. This gives the protein CATSSGTGPDTQYF.

J is TRBJ2-7 and V is TRBV27, with 7 bases fitting TRBD1. The CDR3 spans 16 residues. In germline, CDR1 is MNHEY, CDR2 SMNVEV (reference sequence). V lost 7 bases, J lost 2 bases, and 14 bases stayed unmatched. The CDR3 loop reads CASTLRGDRATYEQYF. CDR3 coding DNA: TGTGCCAGCACCCTAAGGGGCGACAGGGCGACCTACGAGCAGTACTTC.

The chain uses TRBV7-8 and TRBJ2-2, with D possibly matching TRBD2 (5 bases). Germline CDR1 is SGHVS and CDR2 is FQNEAQ. V dropped 5 bases and J dropped 5 bases, with 15 bases sitting between them. This CDR3 is built from 15 residues. The CDR3 loop is CASSGLGLGTGELFF. CDR3 nucleotide sequence: TGTGCCAGCAGCGGACTCGGACTGGGGACCGGGGAGCTGTTTTTT.

The V and J genes are TRBV14 and TRBJ2-5, with D possibly matching TRBD1 (6 bases). The V gene lost 0 bases and the J gene lost 3 bases, with 11 bases spanning the gap. CDR3 length: 15 amino acids. Germline V CDR1 and CDR2: SGHDN, FVKESK. The DNA for the CDR3 is TGTGCCAGCAGCCAAGAAGGGGGACCCAAAGAGACCCAGTACTTC. Protein sequence: CASSQEGGPKETQYF.

V is TRBV10-2 and J is TRBJ1-2, with D unclear. The V end was cut by 6 bases, the J end by 8 bases, with 16 bases between. Germline assignment: CDR1 WSHSY and CDR2 SAAADI. The CDR3 is 13 residues long. CDR3 sequence reads: CASSETSLRGYTF. Written as DNA, the CDR3 is TGCGCCAGCAGCGAAACAAGCCTCCGGGGCTACACCTTC.

With regard to this clonotype: This may arise from a read error, as a much more abundant clone is one base away. The chain employs TRBV29-1 and TRBJ2-4, with D uncertain. Germline V gene lookup returns CDR1 SQVTM and CDR2 ANQGSEA. The CDR3 consists of 12 residues. Trimming took 3 bases from V and 13 from J, leaving 16 bases between them. The CDR3 bases are TGCAGCGTTGAGGGATCCCTGAGCACCCAGTACTTC. Its translation is CSVEGSLSTQYF.

The table lists this clonotype with a few counts. The chain couples TRBV5-1 to TRBJ2-3, with 9 bases matching TRBD2. With 4 bases clipped from V and 0 bases from J, the junction kept 9 bases outside the gene matches. Per germline, CDR1 SGHRS and CDR2 YFSETQ. The CDR3 length is 17 residues. The CDR3 bases are TGCGCCAGCAGCCCGGTCCCTAGCGGGGCTAGCACAGATACGCAGTATTTT. This sequence encodes CASSPVPSGASTDTQYF.